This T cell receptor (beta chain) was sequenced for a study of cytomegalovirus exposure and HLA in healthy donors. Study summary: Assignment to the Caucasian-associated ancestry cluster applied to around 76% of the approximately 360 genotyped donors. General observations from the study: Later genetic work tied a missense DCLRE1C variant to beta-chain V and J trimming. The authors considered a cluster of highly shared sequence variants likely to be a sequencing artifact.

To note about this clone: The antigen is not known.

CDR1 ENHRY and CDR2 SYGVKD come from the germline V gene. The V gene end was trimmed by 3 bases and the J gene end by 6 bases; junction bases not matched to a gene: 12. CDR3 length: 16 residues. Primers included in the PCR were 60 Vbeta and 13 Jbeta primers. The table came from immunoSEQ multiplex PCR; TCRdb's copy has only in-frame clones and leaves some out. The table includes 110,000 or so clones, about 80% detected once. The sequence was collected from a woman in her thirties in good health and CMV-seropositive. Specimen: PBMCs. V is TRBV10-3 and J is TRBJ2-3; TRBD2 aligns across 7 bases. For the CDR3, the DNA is TGTGCCATCAGTGAATCCTGGGGGGGGGAGCGGGATACGCAGTATTTT. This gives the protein CAISESWGGERDTQYF.